This TCR beta chain was observed in a study of T cell responses to AZD1222 COVID-19 vaccine. The repertoire was sequenced with immunoSEQ multiplex PCR; TCRdb's copy has only in-frame clones and lacks some. This sample carries over 90,000 clones, 86% of them seen once, and the ten largest clones take 5%. The CDR3 covers 16 residues. Germline CDR1 reads SGHDT; CDR2 reads YYEEEE. The V gene lost 1 base and the J gene lost 2 bases, with 10 bases spanning the gap. The specimen was peripheral blood, collected on day 0 of AZD1222 vaccination. V usage is TRBV5-6 and J usage is TRBJ2-6; D possibly corresponds to TRBD1 (6 bases). This receptor was identified in an adult in good health. CDR3 loop: CASSLTGRAGANVLTF. In DNA, the CDR3 is TGTGCCAGCAGCTTGACAGGGAGAGCTGGGGCCAACGTCCTGACTTTC.